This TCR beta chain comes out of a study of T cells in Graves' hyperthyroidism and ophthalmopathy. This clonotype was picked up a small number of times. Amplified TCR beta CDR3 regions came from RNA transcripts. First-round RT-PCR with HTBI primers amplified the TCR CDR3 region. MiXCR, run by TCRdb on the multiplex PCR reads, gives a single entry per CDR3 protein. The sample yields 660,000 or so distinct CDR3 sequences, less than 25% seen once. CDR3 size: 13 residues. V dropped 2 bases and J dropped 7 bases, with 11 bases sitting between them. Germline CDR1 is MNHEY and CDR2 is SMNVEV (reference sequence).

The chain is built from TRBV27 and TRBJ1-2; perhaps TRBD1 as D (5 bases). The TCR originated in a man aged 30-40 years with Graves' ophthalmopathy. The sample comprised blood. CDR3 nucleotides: TGTGCCAGCAGTTTAGGGGGGGGACCTGGCTACACCTTC. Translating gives CASSLGGGPGYTF.